This TCR beta chain was recorded in a study of blood T cells in healthy people across ages. Ten or more counts support this clonotype. Germline V gene lookup returns CDR1 KGHDR and CDR2 SFDVKD. J was trimmed by 10 bases and V by 7 bases; bases with no gene match: 4. CDR3 size: 13 residues. A sample-barcoded 5' primer and a J-beta primer mix were used in a second PCR of roughly 7 to 11 cycles. TCRdb re-analysed the 5' RACE reads in MiXCR, keeping a single row per CDR3 protein. The sample consists of 1.5 million to 2 million distinct CDR3 sequences, roughly 27% of them appearing once. This TCR was sampled from a woman aged 25 to 45 in good health. The source material was blood. The chain has TRBV24-1 and TRBJ2-1; 12 positions match TRBD2. The CDR3 bases are TGTGCCACCAGGGCTAGCGGGGGGGCGGAGCAGTTCTTC. As protein: CATRASGGAEQFF.